A single sample is the source of the 13 T cell receptor beta chains below, sequenced in a study of blood T cell repertoires in COVID-19. Here immunoSEQ multiplex PCR was the method, and the copy in TCRdb shows in-frame clones only, minus some. The table includes some 46,000 clones, 88% detected once. The sample was peripheral blood. Receptors were obtained from a man aged 45-60 years with acute or convalescent COVID-19.

This rearrangement joins TRBV4-1 to TRBJ2-1; 9 bases match TRBD2. The CDR3 is 14 residues long. Unmatched junction bases numbered 6, after V lost 0 bases and J lost 12 bases. In germline, CDR1 is MGHRA, CDR2 YSYEKL. CDR3 DNA: TGCGCCAGCAGCCAAGAGGGTGGCGGGAGGGCGCAGTTCTTC. Translating it yields CASSQEGGGRAQFF.

This chain joins TRBV7-6 and TRBJ2-3; D might be TRBD2 (5 bases). The CDR3 totals 15 residues. The germline V and J ends were trimmed by 5 bases and 1 base, with 13 bases remaining between them. The germline gives CDR1 SGHVS, CDR2 FNYEAQ. The CDR3 is CASSGGGGGTDTQYF. In nucleotides, the CDR3 is TGTGCCAGCAGCGGAGGTGGAGGCGGCACAGATACGCAGTATTTT.

V usage is TRBV7-2 and J usage is TRBJ2-2; the D gene is possibly TRBD1 (6 bases). The CDR3 has 16 residues. V shed 5 bases and J shed 0 bases, with 13 bases lying between them. CDR1 SGHTA and CDR2 FQGNSA come from the germline V gene. The CDR3, as DNA: TGTGCCAGCAGCCCCCCGGGACAATCGAACACCGGGGAGCTGTTTTTT. Translating gives CASSPPGQSNTGELFF.

This chain joins TRBV28 and TRBJ2-7; D unclear. Germline CDR1 is MDHEN and CDR2 is SYDVKM. This CDR3 spans 15 amino acids. Trimming took 3 bases from V and 9 from J, leaving 21 bases between them. The CDR3 loop reads CASSFPPGAGIVQYF. The CDR3 DNA is TGTGCCAGCAGTTTTCCCCCCGGTGCTGGTATTGTGCAGTACTTC.

The chain uses TRBV5-1 and TRBJ1-1; TRBD1 agrees at 8 bases. CDR3 size: 15 residues. Germline V gene data show CDR1 as SGHRS and CDR2 as YFSETQ. The V segment lost 4 bases and the J segment 4 bases; nucleotides outside the gene matches: 9. Written as DNA, the CDR3 is TGCGCCAGCAGCGTCATCCAGGGGGCGCTCACTGAAGCTTTCTTT. Amino acid sequence: CASSVIQGALTEAFF.

The chain joins TRBV27 to TRBJ2-1, with 10 bases that match TRBD2. The CDR3 consists of 14 residues. The germline gives CDR1 MNHEY, CDR2 SMNVEV (reference sequence). V was pared by 7 bases and J by 8 bases, with 8 bases of the junction left unmatched. CDR3 protein: CASTSLLAGDEQFF. DNA for the CDR3: TGTGCCAGCACCTCCCTGCTAGCGGGGGATGAGCAGTTCTTC.

The chain joins TRBV4-2 to TRBJ2-1; 9 nucleotides match TRBD2. Germline CDR1 is LGHNA and CDR2 is YNFKEQ. The CDR3 is 18 amino acids. V shed 4 bases, J shed 8 bases, and the junction held 18 bases outside the gene matches. The CDR3 here is CASSPLYSREGSVDEQFF. CDR3 bases: TGTGCCAGCAGCCCGCTGTACTCGCGGGAGGGCTCAGTGGATGAGCAGTTCTTC.

The rearrangement joins TRBV6-1 to TRBJ1-2, with 9 positions matching TRBD1. Germline CDR1 reads MNHNS; CDR2 reads SASEGT. CDR3 length: 14 residues. After removal of 5 bases from V and 4 bases from J, the junction contained 5 bases not matched to a gene. This CDR3 is CASSPGQGFYGYTF. The CDR3 nucleotides are TGTGCCAGCAGTCCGGGACAGGGTTTCTATGGCTACACCTTC.

This chain connects TRBV6-6 to TRBJ2-7, with 7 bases that match TRBD1. CDR3 size: 14 residues. V lost 3 bases, J lost 4 bases, and 6 bases stayed unmatched. Germline assignment: CDR1 MNHNY and CDR2 SVGAGI (reference sequence). The chain's CDR3 is CASSYGWGQYEQYF. DNA for the CDR3: TGTGCCAGCAGTTATGGCTGGGGACAGTACGAGCAGTACTTC.

This sequence joins TRBV18 and TRBJ1-5; the D is unclear. The CDR3 is made up of 15 amino acids. The V gene lost 1 base and the J gene lost 6 bases, with 13 bases spanning the gap. The germline V gene encodes CDR1 KGHSH and CDR2 LQKENI. DNA for the CDR3: TGTGCCAGCTCACCACAGAGGCTCAGCGGTCAGCCCCAGCATTTT. Protein product: CASSPQRLSGQPQHF.

The chain uses TRBV7-3 and TRBJ1-3; the D gene is possibly TRBD1 (6 bases). CDR1 is SGHTA, CDR2 FQGTGA, per germline. With 1 base removed from V and 4 bases from J, the gap between germline ends came to 11 bases. CDR3 size: 15 residues. CDR3 nucleotides: TGTGCCAGCAGCTTAAGGGGGGGCTACGGAAACACCATATATTTT. Translated, it gives CASSLRGGYGNTIYF.

This clone has only one observation. The genes are TRBV11-2 and TRBJ2-2, with 7 bases aligning to TRBD2. This CDR3 spans 13 amino acids. In germline, CDR1 is SGHAT, CDR2 FQNNGV. With 6 bases clipped from V and 11 bases from J, the junction kept 9 bases outside the gene matches. This chain's CDR3 is CASSPRTRAELFF. The CDR3 DNA sequence: TGTGCCAGCAGTCCTCGGACTAGAGCAGAGCTGTTTTTT.

The rearrangement links TRBV5-6 to TRBJ1-1; 9 bases are a match to TRBD1. The CDR3 totals 17 residues. V dropped 3 bases and J dropped 4; count of bases not matched to a gene: 13. CDR1 is SGHDT and CDR2 is YYEEEE in the germline V gene. This CDR3 is CASSYPKTGGEGTEAFF. As DNA, the CDR3 is TGTGCCAGCAGCTACCCAAAAACAGGGGGCGAGGGCACTGAAGCTTTCTTT.